This T cell receptor (beta chain) was profiled in a study of cytomegalovirus exposure and HLA in healthy donors. Study-wide background: Sequencing of roughly 180 million T cells in an earlier analysis found roughly 120 million unique TCR beta sequences. General study points: Some V segments, including TRBV6-2 and TRBV6-3, were excluded as indistinguishable. Reports credit the classifier with highly specific, highly sensitive diagnosis of cytomegalovirus status.

V was shortened by 0 bases and J by 12 bases, with 12 bases between the two germline ends. Germline-derived CDR1 and CDR2 are GTSNPN and SVGIG (reference sequence). This CDR3 is 12 amino acids long. About this clone itself: Its target is unknown.

PCR amplification relied on 60 Vbeta primers (plus 13 Jbeta primers). This table comes from immunoSEQ multiplex PCR, and its TCRdb copy is limited to in-frame clones, with some not included. The repertoire shows about 75,000 clones; the top ten hold roughly 3.8%. The chain combines TRBV30 with TRBJ2-1; D is possibly TRBD2 (6 bases). The source of this sequence is a man younger than 35 in good health and CMV-seropositive. Sequencing input: PBMCs. CDR3 in amino acids: CAWSVRAGRQFF. The CDR3 DNA follows: TGTGCCTGGAGTGTACGGGCGGGGCGGCAGTTCTTC.